Here is one TCR beta chain with its context. Antigen specificity is unknown. TCRdb's copy holds only in-frame clones and misses some; the assay was immunoSEQ multiplex PCR. The sample has around 1.1 million clones; about 84% are singletons. This sample is part of a study of shared clonotypes between healthy human individuals. The CDR3 contains 12 residues. CDR1 is SQVTM and CDR2 is ANQGSEA in the germline V gene. Trimming shortened V by 4 bases and J by 5 bases, and 11 bases separated the two germline ends. Overall study findings and caveats: Relative to memory subsets, naive subsets generally showed larger estimated richness.

Donation came from healthy HIV-negative adults that had no recent acute infections or vaccinations. V is TRBV29-1 and J is TRBJ2-5; D is perhaps TRBD1 (5 bases). The TCR sequence derives from a man between 18 and 29 years old in good health. Some clones in this sample may be carry-over from other donors' samples. What was sequenced was memory CD4+ T cells from PBMCs. The subset: CD45RA-negative fraction. The CDR3 coding sequence is TGCAGCGTTGTGGGGCTCCATGAGACCCAGTACTTC. This sequence encodes CSVVGLHETQYF.